This T cell receptor beta chain originates from a study of T cell changes during pregnancy in multiple sclerosis (dated by TCRdb to between 2018 and 2020). Describing the broader study: Changes in the T cell repertoire over the course of pregnancy were examined in this study in women with multiple sclerosis.

As regards this clone: It lacks a known antigen. Qualities for individual bases were not recorded, and no much larger clone is one base off.

The CDR3 goes from the cysteine to the phenylalanine over 14 residues. Left in the record is the CDR3 DNA by itself, 42 bases read in frame from the first base. For CDR1 and CDR2, the germline V gene lists MNHEY and SVGAGI. V loses 0 bases, J loses 3 bases, and the germline ends lie 9 bases apart. Library generation was performed with the immunoSEQ multiplex PCR assay. Imported from immuneACCESS, the table was reduced by TCRdb to in-frame sequences with V and J called. These copies leave out some clones; in studies compared against another copy, an unresolved V gene accounts for under half, and the cause of the remainder is not known. Present in this sample are about 72,000 clones, 91% of which were seen just once. Of the sample, under 0.9% falls within the top ten clones.

The chain is assembled from TRBV6-5 and TRBJ2-7, with the identity of the D gene unclear. This receptor was identified in a female donor in good health, enrolled as a control in a pregnancy study. Sequencing was performed on peripheral blood, taken in the third trimester of pregnancy. The CDR3 is CASSYSQDFYEQYF. The DNA is TGTGCCAGCAGTTACTCCCAGGATTTCTACGAGCAGTACTTC.